The TCR beta chain described here comes from a study of blood T cell repertoires in COVID-19. Study overall: There were acute and convalescent COVID-19 samples, and they came from the United States, Italy and Spain. T cells, B-cell-depleted T cells, or PBMCs provided the cDNA or gDNA that served as material.

As handled by the study authors: Amplification of reference gene primers was used by the study to estimate nucleated cell counts. Sequencing used immunoSEQ multiplex PCR; TCRdb keeps in-frame clones, though not all of them. V and J calls and clone size are given by that table; D and trimming were obtained from the DNA. The repertoire holds 150,000 to 200,000 clones, roughly 80% seen once, with 8.4% in the top ten. V gave up 11 bases and J gave up 5 bases; unmatched junction bases: 7. This CDR3 is built from 13 residues. Germline V gives CDR1 MNHEY, CDR2 SVGAGI. The TCR sequence derives from a woman in her sixties or seventies with acute or convalescent COVID-19. The chain has TRBV6-5 and TRBJ2-2; 8 bases line up with TRBD1. Sequencing input: peripheral blood. CDR3 coding DNA: TGTGCCTCAGGACAGGGAGGTACCGGGGAGCTGTTTTTT. Its translation: CASGQGGTGELFF.